Below, 6 T cell receptor beta chains from the same sample are listed, as sequenced in a study of response to subunit inactivated influenza vaccine. TCRdb reprocessed the RT-PCR reads via MiXCR and lists one record per CDR3 protein. Of more than 150,000 distinct CDR3 sequences detected, around a tenth appear once; the ten largest clones hold about a tenth. Specimen: non-naive T cells sorted from PBMCs, collected on the day of vaccination. The receptors derive from a man aged 45-60 years who received an inactivated influenza vaccine.

The sample holds many counts of this clonotype. The chain combines TRBV20-1 with TRBJ1-2; the match to TRBD1 covers 7 bases. There are 13 residues in the CDR3. J gave up 8 bases and V 1 base, and 7 bases lay outside the gene matches. Germline V lookup: CDR1 DFQATT, CDR2 SNEGSKA (reference sequence). CDR3 residues: CSARVLGGAGYTF. Written as DNA, the CDR3 is TGCAGTGCTAGAGTGTTAGGGGGCGCCGGCTACACCTTC.

Many counts were recorded for this clonotype. The chain recombines TRBV5-1 with TRBJ2-3, with TRBD2 as a possible D gene (5 bases). This CDR3 comprises 16 residues. Trimming cost V 0 bases and J 0 bases, with 11 bases left between them. Germline lookup yields CDR1 SGHRS and CDR2 YFSETQ. DNA for the CDR3: TGCGCCAGCAGCTTGGGCAGCGGTCCTAGCACAGATACGCAGTATTTT. Its protein is CASSLGSGPSTDTQYF.

This chain links TRBV24-1 with TRBJ2-3; 9 nucleotides match TRBD2. Losses at the gene ends were 5 bases for V and 4 bases for J; bases not matched to a gene: 9. The CDR3 totals 16 residues. Per germline, CDR1 KGHDR and CDR2 SFDVKD. As DNA, the CDR3 is TGTGCCACCAGTGCTTCTAGCGGGGTTGGGTCAGATACGCAGTATTTT. Its translation is CATSASSGVGSDTQYF.

This clonotype has at least ten counts. The chain has TRBV24-1 and TRBJ2-1; 7 bases map to TRBD1. Trimming took 6 bases from V and 5 from J; bases not matched to a gene: 9. CDR3 length equals 15 residues. Germline V gives CDR1 KGHDR, CDR2 SFDVKD. This CDR3 is CATSMVNRGNNEQFF. As DNA, the CDR3 is TGTGCCACCAGTATGGTCAACAGGGGAAACAATGAGCAGTTCTTC.

J is TRBJ2-3 and V is TRBV6-5, with D unresolved. Germline values: CDR1 MNHEY, CDR2 SVGAGI. Trimming shortened V by 0 bases and J by 1 base, and 11 bases separated the two germline ends. The length of the CDR3 is 16 residues. Here the CDR3 reads CASSYSSGSGTDTQYF. DNA of the CDR3: TGTGCCAGCAGTTACTCTTCCGGGTCGGGCACAGATACGCAGTATTTT.

This clonotype was detected ten times or more. The J gene is TRBJ2-2, the V gene TRBV28; 7 bases align to TRBD1. V dropped 5 bases and J dropped 4; count of bases not matched to a gene: 7. Germline CDR1 and CDR2: MDHEN and SYDVKM. The CDR3 loop spans 15 amino acids. CDR3 nucleotide sequence: TGTGCCAGCAGTCCGCTGGGACAGCCCACCGGGGAGCTGTTTTTT. Its translation: CASSPLGQPTGELFF.